These 8 T cell receptor beta chains were all obtained from the same sample, sequenced in a study of shared clonotypes between healthy human individuals. The protocol was immunoSEQ multiplex PCR, while the TCRdb copy is restricted to in-frame clones and leaves out a portion. The sample shows millions of clones, 80% to 95% of them seen only once. Sequencing was done on a sample of naive CD4+ T cells from PBMCs. As to subset: CD45RA+ positively selected. These receptor sequences come from a man aged 18-30 years in good health. Some clones in this sample may be carry-over from other donors' samples.

The chain couples TRBV15 to TRBJ2-7, with 7 bases fitting TRBD2. Germline trimming cut 8 bases from V and 0 bases from J; bases unmatched to any gene: 4. The CDR3 length is 13 residues. Germline V lookup: CDR1 LNHNV, CDR2 YYDKDF (reference sequence). This CDR3 reads CATRDYVSYEQYF. The CDR3 nucleotides are TGTGCCACCCGGGACTATGTCTCCTACGAGCAGTACTTC.

The chain uses TRBV9 and TRBJ1-2; the D is unclear. In germline, CDR1 is SGDLS, CDR2 YYNGEE. The CDR3 covers 13 residues. V was clipped by 0 bases and J by 6 bases, with 9 bases between them. CDR3 bases: TGTGCCAGCAGCGTAGCTATTGCGGATGGCTACACCTTC. Translating it yields CASSVAIADGYTF.

The J gene is TRBJ2-7, the V gene TRBV7-2, with no clear D. Germline CDR1 reads SGHTA; CDR2 reads FQGNSA. The CDR3 is 13 amino acids. Trimming pared 2 bases from V and 7 bases from J, leaving 12 bases between. The CDR3 region has the DNA TGTGCCAGCAGCTTACTCCCCCTCGGGGAGCAGTACTTC. This codes for CASSLLPLGEQYF.

This sequence joins TRBV18 and TRBJ1-1, with 11 nucleotides matching TRBD1. Trimming at V came to 4 bases and at J to 8 bases, leaving 6 bases not matched to a gene. CDR1 is KGHSH, CDR2 LQKENI, per germline. The CDR3 extends over 14 amino acids. The CDR3 DNA sequence: TGTGCCAGCTCACGATCGGGACAGGGGGTCGAAGCTTTCTTT. This sequence encodes CASSRSGQGVEAFF.

The chain recombines TRBV6-6 with TRBJ2-1; D is uncertain. This CDR3 has 13 amino acids. CDR1 and CDR2 from the germline V gene are MNHNY and SVGAGI (reference sequence). With 4 bases removed from V and 10 bases from J, the gap between germline ends came to 14 bases. CDR3 residues: CASSWISHPEQFF. In DNA, the CDR3 is TGTGCCAGCAGTTGGATTAGCCATCCCGAGCAGTTCTTC.

J is TRBJ1-2 and V is TRBV28; TRBD1 agrees at 7 bases. The trim removed 8 bases at V and 6 bases at J, leaving 9 bases unmatched. Germline CDR1 MDHEN, CDR2 SYDVKM. The CDR3 contains 13 residues. The DNA of the CDR3 is TGTGCCAGCTTCAGACAGGGACGGGATGGCTACACCTTC. Amino acids: CASFRQGRDGYTF.

The genes are TRBV7-9 and TRBJ2-3, with 14 positions matching TRBD2. The J segment lost 3 bases and the V segment lost 5 bases, leaving 13 bases of the junction unmatched. Germline CDR1 is SEHNR and CDR2 is FQNEAQ (reference sequence). This CDR3 comprises 19 residues. CDR3 amino acids: CASSQRLAGGPLVTDTQYF. The CDR3 nucleotides read TGTGCCAGCAGCCAGCGACTAGCGGGAGGGCCTTTGGTAACAGATACGCAGTATTTT.

The CDR3 is CASSVTGGYRETQYF. As DNA, the CDR3 is TGCGCCAGCAGCGTGACAGGGGGCTACAGAGAGACCCAGTACTTC. V and J are TRBV5-1 and TRBJ2-5; TRBD1 aligns across 10 bases. The ends lost 4 bases at V and 4 bases at J; junction bases unmatched: 7. This CDR3 has 15 residues. Per germline, CDR1 SGHRS and CDR2 YFSETQ.